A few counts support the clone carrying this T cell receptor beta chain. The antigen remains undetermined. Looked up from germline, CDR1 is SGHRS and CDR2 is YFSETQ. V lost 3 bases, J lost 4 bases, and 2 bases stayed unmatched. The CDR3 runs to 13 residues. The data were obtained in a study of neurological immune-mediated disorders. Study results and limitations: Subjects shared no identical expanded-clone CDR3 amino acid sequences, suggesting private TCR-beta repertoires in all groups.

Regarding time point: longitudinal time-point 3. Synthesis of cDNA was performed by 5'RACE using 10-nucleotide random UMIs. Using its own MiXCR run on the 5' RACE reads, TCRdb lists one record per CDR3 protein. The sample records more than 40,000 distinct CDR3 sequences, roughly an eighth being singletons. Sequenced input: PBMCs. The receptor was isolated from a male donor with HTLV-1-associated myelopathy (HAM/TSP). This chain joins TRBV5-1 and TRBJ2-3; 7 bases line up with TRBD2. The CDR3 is CASSWEGPDTQYF. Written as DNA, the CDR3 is TGCGCCAGCAGCTGGGAGGGGCCAGATACGCAGTATTTT.